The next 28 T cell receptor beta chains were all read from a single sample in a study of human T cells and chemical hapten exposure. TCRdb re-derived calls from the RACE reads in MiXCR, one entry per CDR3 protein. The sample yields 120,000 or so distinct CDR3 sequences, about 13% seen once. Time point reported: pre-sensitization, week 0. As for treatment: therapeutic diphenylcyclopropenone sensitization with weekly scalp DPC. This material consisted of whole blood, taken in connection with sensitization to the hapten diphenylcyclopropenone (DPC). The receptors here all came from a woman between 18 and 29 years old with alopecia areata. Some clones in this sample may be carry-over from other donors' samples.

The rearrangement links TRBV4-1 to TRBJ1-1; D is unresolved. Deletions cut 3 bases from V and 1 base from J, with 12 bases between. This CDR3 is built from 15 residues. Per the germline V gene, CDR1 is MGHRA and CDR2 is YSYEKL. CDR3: CASSQRDRGNTEAFF. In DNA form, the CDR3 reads TGCGCCAGCAGCCAGAGAGATCGGGGGAACACTGAAGCTTTCTTT.

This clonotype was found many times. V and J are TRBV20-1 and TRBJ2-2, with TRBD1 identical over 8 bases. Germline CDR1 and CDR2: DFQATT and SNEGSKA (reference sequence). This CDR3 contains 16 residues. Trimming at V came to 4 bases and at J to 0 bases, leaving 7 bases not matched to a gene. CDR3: CSATGQGRANTGELFF. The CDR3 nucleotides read TGCAGTGCTACTGGACAGGGTCGGGCGAACACCGGGGAGCTGTTTTTT.

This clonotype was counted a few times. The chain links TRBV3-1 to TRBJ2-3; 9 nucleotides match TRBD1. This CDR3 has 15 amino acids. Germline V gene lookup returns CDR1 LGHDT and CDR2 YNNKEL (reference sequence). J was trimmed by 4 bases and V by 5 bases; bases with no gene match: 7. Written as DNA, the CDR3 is TGTGCCAGCAGCATACAGGGGGCCTCCTCAGATACGCAGTATTTT. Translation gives CASSIQGASSDTQYF.

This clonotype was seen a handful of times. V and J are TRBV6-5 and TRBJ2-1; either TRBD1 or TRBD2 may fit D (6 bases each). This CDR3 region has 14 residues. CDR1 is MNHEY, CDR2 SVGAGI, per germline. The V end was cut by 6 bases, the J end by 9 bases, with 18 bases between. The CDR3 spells CASSPGWGASEQFF. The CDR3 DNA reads TGTGCCAGCAGCCCGGGGTGGGGGGCGAGTGAGCAGTTCTTC.

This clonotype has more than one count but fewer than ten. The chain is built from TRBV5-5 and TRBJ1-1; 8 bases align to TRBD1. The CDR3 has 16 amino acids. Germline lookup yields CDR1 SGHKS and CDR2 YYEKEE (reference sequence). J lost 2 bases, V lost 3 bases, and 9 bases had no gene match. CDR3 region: CASSWPGDRGNTEAFF. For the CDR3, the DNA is TGTGCCAGCAGCTGGCCGGGAGACAGGGGAAACACTGAAGCTTTCTTT. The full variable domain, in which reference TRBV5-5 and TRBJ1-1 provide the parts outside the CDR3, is DAGVTQSPTHLIKTRGQQVTLRCSPISGHKSVSWYQQVLGQGPQFIFQYYEKEERGRGNFPDRFSARQFPNYSSELNVNALLLGDSALYLCASSWPGDRGNTEAFFGQGTRLTVV.

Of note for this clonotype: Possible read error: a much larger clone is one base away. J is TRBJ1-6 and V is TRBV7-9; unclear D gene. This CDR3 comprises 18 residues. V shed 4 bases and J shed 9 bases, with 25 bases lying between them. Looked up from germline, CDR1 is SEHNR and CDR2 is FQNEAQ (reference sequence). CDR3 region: CASSSTPRLSSAGSPLHF. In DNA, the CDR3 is TGTGCCAGCAGCTCGACTCCCCGGCTTTCCTCCGCGGGTTCACCCCTCCACTTT.

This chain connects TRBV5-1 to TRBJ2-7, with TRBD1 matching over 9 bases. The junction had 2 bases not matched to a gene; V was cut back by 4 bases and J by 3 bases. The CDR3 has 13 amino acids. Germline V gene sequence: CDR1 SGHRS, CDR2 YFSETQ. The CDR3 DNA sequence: TGCGCCAGCAGCGTGGACAGGGGCTACGAGCAGTACTTC. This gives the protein CASSVDRGYEQYF.

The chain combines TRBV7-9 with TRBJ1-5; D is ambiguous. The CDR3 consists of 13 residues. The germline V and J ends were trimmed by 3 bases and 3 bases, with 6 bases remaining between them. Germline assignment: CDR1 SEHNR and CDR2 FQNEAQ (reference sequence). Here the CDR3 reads CASSLGFNQPQHF. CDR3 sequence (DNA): TGTGCCAGCAGCTTGGGATTCAATCAGCCCCAGCATTTT.

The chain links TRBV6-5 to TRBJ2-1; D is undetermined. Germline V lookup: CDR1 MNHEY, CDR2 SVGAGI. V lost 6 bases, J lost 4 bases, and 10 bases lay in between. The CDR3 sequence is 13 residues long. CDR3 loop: CASRGMSYNEQFF. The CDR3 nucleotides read TGTGCCAGCAGGGGAATGTCTTACAATGAGCAGTTCTTC.

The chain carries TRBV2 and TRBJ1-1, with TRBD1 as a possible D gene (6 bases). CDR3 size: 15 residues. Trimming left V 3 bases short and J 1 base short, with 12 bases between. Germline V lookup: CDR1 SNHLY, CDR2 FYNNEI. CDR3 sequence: CASSERGHKNTEAFF. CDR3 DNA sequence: TGTGCCAGCAGTGAGAGGGGACATAAGAACACTGAAGCTTTCTTT.

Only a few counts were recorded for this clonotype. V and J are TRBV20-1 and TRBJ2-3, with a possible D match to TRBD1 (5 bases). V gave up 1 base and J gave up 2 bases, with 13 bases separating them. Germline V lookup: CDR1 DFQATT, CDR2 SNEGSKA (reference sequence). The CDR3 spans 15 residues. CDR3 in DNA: TGCAGTGCTAGAGCTTGGGGCGGTACCACAGATACGCAGTATTTT. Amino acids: CSARAWGGTTDTQYF.

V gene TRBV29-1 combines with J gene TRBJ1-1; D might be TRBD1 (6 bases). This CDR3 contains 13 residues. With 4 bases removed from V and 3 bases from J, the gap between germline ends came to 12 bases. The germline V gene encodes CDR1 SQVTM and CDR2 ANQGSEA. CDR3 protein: CSVGKGVDTEAFF. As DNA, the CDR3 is TGCAGCGTTGGAAAGGGGGTGGACACTGAAGCTTTCTTT.

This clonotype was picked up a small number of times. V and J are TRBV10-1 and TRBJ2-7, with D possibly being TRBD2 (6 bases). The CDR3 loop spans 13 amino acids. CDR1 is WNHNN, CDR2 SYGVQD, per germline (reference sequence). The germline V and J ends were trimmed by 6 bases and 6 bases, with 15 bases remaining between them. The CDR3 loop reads CASSRDSVSEQYF. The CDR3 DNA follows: TGCGCCAGCAGCCGGGACTCCGTTTCCGAGCAGTACTTC.

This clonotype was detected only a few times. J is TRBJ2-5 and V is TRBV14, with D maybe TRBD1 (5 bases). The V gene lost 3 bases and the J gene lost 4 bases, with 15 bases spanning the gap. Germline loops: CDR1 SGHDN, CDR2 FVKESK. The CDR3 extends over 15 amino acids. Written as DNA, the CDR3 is TGTGCCAGCAGCCACTCGTCAGGGTTTTTAGAGACCCAGTACTTC. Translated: CASSHSSGFLETQYF.

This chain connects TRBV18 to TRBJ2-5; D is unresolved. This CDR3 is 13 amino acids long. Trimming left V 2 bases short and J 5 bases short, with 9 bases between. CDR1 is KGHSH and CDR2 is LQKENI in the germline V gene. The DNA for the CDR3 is TGTGCCAGCTCACCAAGCCTAGTGGAGACCCAGTACTTC. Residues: CASSPSLVETQYF.

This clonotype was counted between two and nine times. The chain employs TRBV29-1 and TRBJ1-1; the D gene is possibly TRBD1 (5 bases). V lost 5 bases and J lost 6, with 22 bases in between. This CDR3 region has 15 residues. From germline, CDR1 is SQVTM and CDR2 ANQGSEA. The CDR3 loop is CSVRSGVVMGAEAFF. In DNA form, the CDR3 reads TGCAGCGTTCGATCTGGTGTGGTAATGGGGGCTGAAGCTTTCTTT.

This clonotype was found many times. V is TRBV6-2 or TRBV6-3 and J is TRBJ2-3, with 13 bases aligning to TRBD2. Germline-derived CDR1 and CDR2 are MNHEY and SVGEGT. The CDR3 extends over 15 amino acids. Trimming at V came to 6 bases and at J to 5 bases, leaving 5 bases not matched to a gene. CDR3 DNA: TGTGCCAGCAGGCCCGGACTAGCGGGGGTAGATACGCAGTATTTT. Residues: CASRPGLAGVDTQYF.

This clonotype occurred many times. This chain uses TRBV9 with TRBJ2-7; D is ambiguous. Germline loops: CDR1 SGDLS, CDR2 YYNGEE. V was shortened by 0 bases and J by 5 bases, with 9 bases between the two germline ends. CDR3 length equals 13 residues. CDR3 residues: CASSVGATHEQYF. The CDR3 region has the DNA TGTGCCAGCAGCGTAGGTGCGACCCACGAGCAGTACTTC.

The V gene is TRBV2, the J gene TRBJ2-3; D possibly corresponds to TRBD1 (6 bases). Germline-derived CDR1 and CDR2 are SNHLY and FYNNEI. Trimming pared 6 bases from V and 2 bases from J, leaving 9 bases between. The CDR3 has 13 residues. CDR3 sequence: CASSKGDTDTQYF. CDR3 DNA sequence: TGTGCCAGCAGCAAGGGGGACACAGATACGCAGTATTTT.

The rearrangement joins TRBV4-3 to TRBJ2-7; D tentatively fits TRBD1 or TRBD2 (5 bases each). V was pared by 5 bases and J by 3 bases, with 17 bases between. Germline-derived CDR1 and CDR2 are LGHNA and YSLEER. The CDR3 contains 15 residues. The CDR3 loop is CASSVNRDPIYEQYF. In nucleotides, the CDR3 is TGCGCCAGCAGCGTAAACCGGGACCCCATCTACGAGCAGTACTTC.

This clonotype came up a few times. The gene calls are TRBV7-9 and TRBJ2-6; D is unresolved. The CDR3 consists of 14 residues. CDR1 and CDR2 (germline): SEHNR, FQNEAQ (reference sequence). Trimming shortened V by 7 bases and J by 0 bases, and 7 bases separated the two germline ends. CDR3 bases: TGTGCCAGCACCCCGAACTCTGGGGCCAACGTCCTGACTTTC. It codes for CASTPNSGANVLTF.

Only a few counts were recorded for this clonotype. In nucleotides, the CDR3 is TGTGCCAGCTCACCGGGACAGGTTTTAATGAGGCCCCAGCATTTT. This sequence encodes CASSPGQVLMRPQHF. This rearrangement joins TRBV18 to TRBJ1-5; 8 positions match TRBD1. J was trimmed by 9 bases and V by 3 bases; bases with no gene match: 10. The CDR3 length is 15 residues. Germline values: CDR1 KGHSH, CDR2 LQKENI.

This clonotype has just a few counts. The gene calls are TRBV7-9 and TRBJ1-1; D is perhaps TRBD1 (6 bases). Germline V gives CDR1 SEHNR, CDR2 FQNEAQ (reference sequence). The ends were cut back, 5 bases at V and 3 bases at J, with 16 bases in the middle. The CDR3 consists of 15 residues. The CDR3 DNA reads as TGTGCCAGCAGCCCCCGAGGGGGGGTGGACACTGAAGCTTTCTTT. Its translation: CASSPRGGVDTEAFF.

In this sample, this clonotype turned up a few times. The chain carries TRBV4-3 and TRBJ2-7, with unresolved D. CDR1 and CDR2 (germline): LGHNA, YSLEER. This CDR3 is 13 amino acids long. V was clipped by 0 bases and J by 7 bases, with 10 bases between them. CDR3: CASSQDLGREQYF. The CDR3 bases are TGCGCCAGCAGCCAAGATCTTGGCCGAGAGCAGTACTTC.

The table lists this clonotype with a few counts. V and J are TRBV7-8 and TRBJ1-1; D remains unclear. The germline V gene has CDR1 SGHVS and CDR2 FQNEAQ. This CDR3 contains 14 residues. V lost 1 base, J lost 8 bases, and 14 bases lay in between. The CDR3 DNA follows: TGTGCCAGCAGCTTAGGGGCCCCAAGCTCCGAAGCTTTCTTT. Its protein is CASSLGAPSSEAFF.

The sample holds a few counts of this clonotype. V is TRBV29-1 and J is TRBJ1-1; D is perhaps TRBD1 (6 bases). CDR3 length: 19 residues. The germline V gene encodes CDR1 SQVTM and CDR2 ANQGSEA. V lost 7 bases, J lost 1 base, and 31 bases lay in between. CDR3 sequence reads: CSACPLLVARGRGNTEAFF. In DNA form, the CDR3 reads TGCAGCGCCTGTCCTTTATTGGTCGCCAGGGGCAGAGGGAACACTGAAGCTTTCTTT. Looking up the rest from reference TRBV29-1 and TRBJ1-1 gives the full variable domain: SAVISQKPSRDICQRGTSLTIQCQVDSQVTMMFWYRQQPGQSLTLIATANQGSEATYESGFVIDKFPISRPNLTFSTLTVSNMSPEDSSIYLCSACPLLVARGRGNTEAFFGQGTRLTVV.

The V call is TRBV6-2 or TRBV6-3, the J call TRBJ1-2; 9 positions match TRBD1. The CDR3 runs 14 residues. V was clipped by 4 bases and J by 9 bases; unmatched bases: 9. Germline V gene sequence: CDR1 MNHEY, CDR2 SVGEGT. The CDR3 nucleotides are TGTGCCAGCAGTTCCGTCCCGGGACAGGGACGCTACACCTTC. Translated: CASSSVPGQGRYTF.

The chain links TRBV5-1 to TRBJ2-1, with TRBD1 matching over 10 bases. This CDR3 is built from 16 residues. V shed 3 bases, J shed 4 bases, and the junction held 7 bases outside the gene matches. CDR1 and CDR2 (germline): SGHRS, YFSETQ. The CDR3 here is CASSWGTGAMYNEQFF. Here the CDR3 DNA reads TGCGCCAGCAGCTGGGGGACAGGGGCGATGTACAATGAGCAGTTCTTC. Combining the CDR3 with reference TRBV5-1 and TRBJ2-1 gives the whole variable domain KAGVTQTPRYLIKTRGQQVTLSCSPISGHRSVSWYQQTPGQGLQFLFEYFSETQRNKGNFPGRFSGRQFSNSRSEMNVSTLELGDSALYLCASSWGTGAMYNEQFFGPGTRLTVL.